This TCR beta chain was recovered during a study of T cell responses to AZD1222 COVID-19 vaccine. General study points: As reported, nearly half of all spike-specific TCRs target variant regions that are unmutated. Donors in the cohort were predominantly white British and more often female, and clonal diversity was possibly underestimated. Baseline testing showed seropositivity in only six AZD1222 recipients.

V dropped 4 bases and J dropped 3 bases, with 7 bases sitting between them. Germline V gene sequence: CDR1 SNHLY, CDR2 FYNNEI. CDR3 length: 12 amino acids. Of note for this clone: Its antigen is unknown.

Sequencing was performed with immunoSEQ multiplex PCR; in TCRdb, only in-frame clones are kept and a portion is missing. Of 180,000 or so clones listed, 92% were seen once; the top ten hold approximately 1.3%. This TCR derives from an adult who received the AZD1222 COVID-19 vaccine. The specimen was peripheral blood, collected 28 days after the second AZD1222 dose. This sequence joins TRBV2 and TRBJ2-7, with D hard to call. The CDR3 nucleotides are TGTGCCAGCAGTGCGTTATTCTACGAGCAGTACTTC. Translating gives CASSALFYEQYF.